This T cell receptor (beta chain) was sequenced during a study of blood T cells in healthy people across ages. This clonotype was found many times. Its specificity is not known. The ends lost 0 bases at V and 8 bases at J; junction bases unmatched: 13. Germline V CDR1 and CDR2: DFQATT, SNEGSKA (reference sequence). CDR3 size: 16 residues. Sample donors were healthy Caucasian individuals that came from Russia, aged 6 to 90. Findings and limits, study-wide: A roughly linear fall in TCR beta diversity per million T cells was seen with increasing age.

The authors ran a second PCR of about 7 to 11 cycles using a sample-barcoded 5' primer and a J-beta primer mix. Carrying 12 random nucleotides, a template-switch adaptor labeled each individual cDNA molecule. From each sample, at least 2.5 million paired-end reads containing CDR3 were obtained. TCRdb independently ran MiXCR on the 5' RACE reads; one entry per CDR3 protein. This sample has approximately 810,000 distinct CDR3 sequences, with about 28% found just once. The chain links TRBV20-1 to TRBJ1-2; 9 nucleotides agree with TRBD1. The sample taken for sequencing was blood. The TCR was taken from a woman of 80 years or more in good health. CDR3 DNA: TGCAGTGCTAGAGACGCAGAATCCGGGACAGGGCAGGGCTACACCTTC. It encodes CSARDAESGTGQGYTF.